Listed here is a single T cell receptor (beta chain). Its antigen is still unknown. Germline V lookup: CDR1 SGHTA, CDR2 FQGNSA. The ends were cut back, 5 bases at V and 5 bases at J, with 12 bases in the middle. This CDR3 spans 13 amino acids. These data are taken from a study of pediatric ulcerative colitis. Study-wide findings and caveats: Blood-derived T cells may be present in rectal pinch biopsies. Compared with controls, ulcerative colitis showed greater blood-rectum clone sharing.

Sequencing depth was up to 500,000 reads per sample. Here immunoSEQ multiplex PCR was the method, and the copy in TCRdb shows in-frame clones only, minus some. The table has some 35,000 clones, about 81% seen once. During colonoscopy, one to two rectal pinch biopsies were collected. Sequenced material: gut tissue. The clonotype comes from a boy younger than 18 with mild ulcerative colitis. This chain uses TRBV7-2 with TRBJ1-2; unclear D gene. The CDR3 DNA reads as TGTGCCAGCAGCCTACAGCAGTCGTATGGCTACACCTTC. Amino acids: CASSLQQSYGYTF.